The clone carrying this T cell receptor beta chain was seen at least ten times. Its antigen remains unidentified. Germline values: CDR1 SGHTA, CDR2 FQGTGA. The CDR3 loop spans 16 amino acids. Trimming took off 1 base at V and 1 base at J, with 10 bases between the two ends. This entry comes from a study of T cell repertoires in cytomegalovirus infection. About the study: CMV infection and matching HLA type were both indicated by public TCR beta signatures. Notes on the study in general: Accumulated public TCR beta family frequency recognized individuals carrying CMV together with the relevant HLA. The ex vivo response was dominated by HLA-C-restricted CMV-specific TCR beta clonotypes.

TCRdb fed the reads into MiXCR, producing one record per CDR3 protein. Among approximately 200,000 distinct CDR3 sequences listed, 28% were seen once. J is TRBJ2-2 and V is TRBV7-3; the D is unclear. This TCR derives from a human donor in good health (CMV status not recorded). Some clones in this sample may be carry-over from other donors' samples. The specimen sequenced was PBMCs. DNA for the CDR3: TGTGCCAGCAGCTTAAAAGGACCGTTGAACACCGGGGAGCTGTTTTTT. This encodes CASSLKGPLNTGELFF.